Shown below are 11 T cell receptor beta chains from a single sample sequenced in a study of shared clonotypes between healthy human individuals. The naive CD8 population came from CD45RO-negative cells selected for CCR7, without terminally differentiated effector memory CD45RA+ cells. Method: immunoSEQ multiplex PCR; TCRdb's copy keeps in-frame clones and lacks some. The sample holds about 580,000 clones, roughly 98% seen once. The sequenced sample was naive CD8+ T cells sorted from blood. These receptors were collected from a man under 40 in good health.

The chain links TRBV14 to TRBJ2-1, with 10 bases fitting TRBD2. This CDR3 is 17 amino acids long. Germline-derived CDR1 and CDR2 are SGHDN and FVKESK. Germline trimming cut 3 bases from V and 0 bases from J; bases unmatched to any gene: 5. The DNA for the CDR3 is TGTGCCAGCAGCCACCGACTAGCGGGCCCCTCCTACAATGAGCAGTTCTTC. This sequence encodes CASSHRLAGPSYNEQFF.

V and J are TRBV28 and TRBJ2-1; 8 bases are shared with TRBD1. The germline gives CDR1 MDHEN, CDR2 SYDVKM. This CDR3 has 14 residues. Trimming cost V 5 bases and J 10 bases; bases outside gene matches: 10. CDR3 sequence reads: CASSPTATGVEQFF. CDR3 nucleotides: TGTGCCAGCAGTCCAACAGCGACAGGGGTCGAGCAGTTCTTC.

V and J are TRBV14 and TRBJ2-1; D is unclear. The CDR3 length is 15 residues. V lost 2 bases to trimming and J lost 5 bases, with 13 bases between them. CDR1 and CDR2 from the germline V gene are SGHDN and FVKESK. The CDR3: CASSQRRIRDNEQFF. CDR3 DNA: TGTGCCAGCAGCCAAAGACGCATAAGGGACAATGAGCAGTTCTTC.

Written as DNA, the CDR3 is TGTGCCAGCAGCTACGAGGGTGGACAGGGGGCTTGGGACGAGCAGTACTTC. This encodes CASSYEGGQGAWDEQYF. The V and J genes are TRBV7-6 and TRBJ2-7, with TRBD1 identical over 11 bases. The CDR3 is 17 amino acids. V shed 4 bases, J shed 5 bases, and the junction held 13 bases outside the gene matches. The germline CDR1 and CDR2 sequences are SGHVS and FNYEAQ.

The V and J genes are TRBV13 and TRBJ2-7; 11 nucleotides line up with TRBD2. The germline CDR1 and CDR2 sequences are PRHDT and FYEKMQ (reference sequence). This CDR3 contains 15 residues. Germline trimming cut 4 bases from V and 4 bases from J; bases unmatched to any gene: 6. In nucleotides, the CDR3 is TGTGCCAGCAGCTCGTCGGGACTAGCGGATTACGAGCAGTACTTC. Translating it yields CASSSSGLADYEQYF.

The V call is TRBV7-2, the J call TRBJ2-3; TRBD2 might be the D (6 bases). The V gene's germline CDR1 is SGHTA and CDR2 FQGNSA. This CDR3 spans 13 amino acids. The V and J ends lost 5 bases and 3 bases respectively, with 9 bases between them. CDR3 nucleotide sequence: TGTGCCAGCAGCGGGGGGTCGACAGATACGCAGTATTTT. It encodes CASSGGSTDTQYF.

The genes are TRBV11-2 and TRBJ2-5, with a tentative D call TRBD1 (5 bases). CDR1 is SGHAT, CDR2 FQNNGV, per germline. CDR3 length equals 16 residues. V lost 5 bases and J lost 2, with 18 bases in between. CDR3 in amino acids: CASSPWGRLGQETQYF. Written as DNA, the CDR3 is TGTGCCAGCAGCCCTTGGGGCCGTCTCGGGCAAGAGACCCAGTACTTC.

J is TRBJ2-7 and V is TRBV27; D is perhaps TRBD2 (5 bases). Germline values: CDR1 MNHEY, CDR2 SMNVEV (reference sequence). CDR3 length: 15 amino acids. Deletions cut 3 bases from V and 5 bases from J, with 17 bases between. For the CDR3, the DNA is TGTGCCAGCAGTTTTTTAGGAACCACCGGGGACGAGCAGTACTTC. It is translated as CASSFLGTTGDEQYF.

The rearrangement links TRBV10-2 to TRBJ1-2; no definite D call. Germline V gene sequence: CDR1 WSHSY, CDR2 SAAADI. Trimming stripped 2 bases from V and 8 bases from J, with 9 bases between. This CDR3 is built from 12 residues. CDR3: CASSEGEEGYTF. The CDR3 nucleotides read TGCGCCAGCAGTGAGGGGGAGGAAGGCTACACCTTC.

This chain links TRBV2 with TRBJ2-3; D gene unclear. Trimming removed 7 bases from V and 4 bases from J, with 12 bases in between. CDR1 and CDR2 from the germline V gene are SNHLY and FYNNEI. CDR3 size: 13 residues. The CDR3 DNA is TGTGCCAGCATTCGGTACCTCGCAGATACGCAGTATTTT. It is translated as CASIRYLADTQYF.

The chain employs TRBV28 and TRBJ2-7; 7 bases line up with TRBD1. CDR3 length: 14 residues. Germline V gene data show CDR1 as MDHEN and CDR2 as SYDVKM. V lost 3 bases to trimming and J lost 1 base; unmatched junction nucleotides: 3. The CDR3 DNA reads TGTGCCAGCAGTTTCGACAGGGTTTCCTACGAGCAGTACTTC. It yields the protein CASSFDRVSYEQYF.